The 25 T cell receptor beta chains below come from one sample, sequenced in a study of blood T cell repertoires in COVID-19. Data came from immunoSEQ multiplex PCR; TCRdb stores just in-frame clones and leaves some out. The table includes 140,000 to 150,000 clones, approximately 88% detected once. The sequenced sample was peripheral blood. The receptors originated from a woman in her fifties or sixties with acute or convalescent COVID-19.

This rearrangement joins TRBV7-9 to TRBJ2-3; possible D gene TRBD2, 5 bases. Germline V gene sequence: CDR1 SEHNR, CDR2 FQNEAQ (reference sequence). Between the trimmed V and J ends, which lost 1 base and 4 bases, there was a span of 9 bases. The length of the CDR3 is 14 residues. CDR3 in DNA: TGTGCCAGCAGCTTAGTCCCTAGCCCAGATACGCAGTATTTT. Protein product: CASSLVPSPDTQYF.

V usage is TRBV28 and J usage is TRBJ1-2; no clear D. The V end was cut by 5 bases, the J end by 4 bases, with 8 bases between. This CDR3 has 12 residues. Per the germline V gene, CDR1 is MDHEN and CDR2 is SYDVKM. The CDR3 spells CASSPSSYGYTF. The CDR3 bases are TGTGCCAGCAGTCCCTCCTCCTATGGCTACACCTTC.

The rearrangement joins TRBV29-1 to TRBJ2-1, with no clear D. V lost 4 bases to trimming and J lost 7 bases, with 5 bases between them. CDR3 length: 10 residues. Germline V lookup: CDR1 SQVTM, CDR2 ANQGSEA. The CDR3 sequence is CSVGQNEQFF. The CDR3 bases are TGCAGCGTTGGCCAGAATGAGCAGTTCTTC.

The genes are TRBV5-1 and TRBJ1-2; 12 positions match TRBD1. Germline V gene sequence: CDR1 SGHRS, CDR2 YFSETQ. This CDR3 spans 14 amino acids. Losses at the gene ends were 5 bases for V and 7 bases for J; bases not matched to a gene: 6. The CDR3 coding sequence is TGCGCCAGCAGAGATGGGACAGGGGGCTTTGGCTACACCTTC. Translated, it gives CASRDGTGGFGYTF. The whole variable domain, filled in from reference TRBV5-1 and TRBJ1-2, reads KAGVTQTPRYLIKTRGQQVTLSCSPISGHRSVSWYQQTPGQGLQFLFEYFSETQRNKGNFPGRFSGRQFSNSRSEMNVSTLELGDSALYLCASRDGTGGFGYTFGSGTRLTVV.

The DNA for the CDR3 is TGTGCCAGCAGCCCCGTTACAGGACAGGGTCGAAACACCATATATTTT. It specifies CASSPVTGQGRNTIYF. This chain connects TRBV7-9 to TRBJ1-3, with TRBD1 identical over 8 bases. CDR1 and CDR2 (germline): SEHNR, FQNEAQ (reference sequence). CDR3 length: 16 residues. The V and J ends lost 5 bases and 5 bases, in that order; junction bases with no gene match: 11.

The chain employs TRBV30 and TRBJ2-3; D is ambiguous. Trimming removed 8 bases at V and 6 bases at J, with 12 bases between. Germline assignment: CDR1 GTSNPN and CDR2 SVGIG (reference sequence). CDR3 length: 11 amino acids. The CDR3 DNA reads TGTGCCCAAACAGCCCACGATACGCAGTATTTT. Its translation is CAQTAHDTQYF.

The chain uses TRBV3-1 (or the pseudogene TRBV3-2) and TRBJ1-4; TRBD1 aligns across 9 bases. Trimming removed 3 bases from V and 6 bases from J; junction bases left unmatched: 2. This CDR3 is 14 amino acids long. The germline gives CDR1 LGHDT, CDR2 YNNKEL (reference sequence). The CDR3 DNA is TGTGCCAGCAGCCAGTGGACAGGGGATGAAAAACTGTTTTTT. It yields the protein CASSQWTGDEKLFF.

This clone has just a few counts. This chain's CDR3 is CSVPAWTGGGYEQYF. The CDR3, as DNA: TGCAGCGTTCCCGCGTGGACAGGGGGCGGATACGAGCAGTACTTC. The chain recombines TRBV29-1 with TRBJ2-7, with 11 bases identical to TRBD1. Germline lookup yields CDR1 SQVTM and CDR2 ANQGSEA. Losses at the gene ends were 5 bases for V and 4 bases for J; bases not matched to a gene: 10. The CDR3 contains 15 residues.

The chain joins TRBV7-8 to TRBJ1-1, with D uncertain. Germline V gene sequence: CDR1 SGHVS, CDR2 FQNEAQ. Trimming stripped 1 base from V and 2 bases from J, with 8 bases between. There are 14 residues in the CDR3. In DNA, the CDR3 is TGTGCCAGCAGCTTAGGGGCTCCAAACACTGAAGCTTTCTTT. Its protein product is CASSLGAPNTEAFF.

DNA of the CDR3: TGTGCCTGGAGCCCAACAGGGCCCTATGGCTACACCTTC. Residues: CAWSPTGPYGYTF. The rearrangement links TRBV30 to TRBJ1-2, with a tentative D call TRBD1 (6 bases). Germline V lookup: CDR1 GTSNPN, CDR2 SVGIG (reference sequence). This CDR3 is built from 13 residues. V dropped 3 bases and J dropped 4 bases, with 12 bases sitting between them.

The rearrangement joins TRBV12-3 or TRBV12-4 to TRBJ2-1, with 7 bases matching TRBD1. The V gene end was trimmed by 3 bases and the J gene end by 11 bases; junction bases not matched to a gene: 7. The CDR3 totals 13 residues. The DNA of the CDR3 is TGTGCCAGCAGTTTGCCCGACAGGGAACAGCAGTTCTTC. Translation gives CASSLPDREQQFF.

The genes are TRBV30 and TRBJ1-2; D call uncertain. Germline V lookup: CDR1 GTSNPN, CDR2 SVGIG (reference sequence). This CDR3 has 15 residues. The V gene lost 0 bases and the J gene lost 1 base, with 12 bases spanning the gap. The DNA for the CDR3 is TGTGCCTGGAGTGTACGAGAACTCCTTAACTATGGCTACACCTTC. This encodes CAWSVRELLNYGYTF.

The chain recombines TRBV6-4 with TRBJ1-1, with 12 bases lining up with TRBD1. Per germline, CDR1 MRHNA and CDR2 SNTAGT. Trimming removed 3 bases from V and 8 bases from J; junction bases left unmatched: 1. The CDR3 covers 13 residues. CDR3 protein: CASSEGQGAEAFF. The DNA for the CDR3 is TGTGCCAGCAGTGAGGGACAGGGGGCCGAAGCTTTCTTT.

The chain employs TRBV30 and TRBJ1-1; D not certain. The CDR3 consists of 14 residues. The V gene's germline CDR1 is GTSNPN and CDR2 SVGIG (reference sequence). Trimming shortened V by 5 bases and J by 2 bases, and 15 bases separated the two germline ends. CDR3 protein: CAWGVGQINTEAFF. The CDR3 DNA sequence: TGTGCCTGGGGGGTTGGGCAGATAAACACTGAAGCTTTCTTT. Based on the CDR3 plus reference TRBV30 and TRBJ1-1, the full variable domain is SQTIHQWPATLVQPVGSPLSLECTVEGTSNPNLYWYRQAAGRGLQLLFYSVGIGQISSEVPQNLSASRPQDRQFILSSKKLLLSDSGFYLCAWGVGQINTEAFFGQGTRLTVV.

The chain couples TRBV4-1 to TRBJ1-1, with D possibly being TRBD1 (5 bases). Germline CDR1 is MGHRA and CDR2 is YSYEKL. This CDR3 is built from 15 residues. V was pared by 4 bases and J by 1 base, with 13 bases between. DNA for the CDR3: TGCGCCAGCAGCCTTATACACGGACAGAACACTGAAGCTTTCTTT. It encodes CASSLIHGQNTEAFF.

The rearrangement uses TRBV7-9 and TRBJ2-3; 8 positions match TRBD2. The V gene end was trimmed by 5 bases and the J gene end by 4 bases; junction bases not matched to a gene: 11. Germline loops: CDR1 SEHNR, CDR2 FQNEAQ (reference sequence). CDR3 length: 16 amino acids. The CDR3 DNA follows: TGTGCCAGCAGCCCCGGGGGGGGCGCAGTGTCAGATACGCAGTATTTT. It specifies CASSPGGGAVSDTQYF.

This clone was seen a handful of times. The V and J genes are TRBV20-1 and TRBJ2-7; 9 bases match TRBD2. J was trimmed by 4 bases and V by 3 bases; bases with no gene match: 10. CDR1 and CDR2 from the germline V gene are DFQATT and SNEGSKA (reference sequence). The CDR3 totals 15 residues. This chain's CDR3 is CSASTSQAGGYEQYF. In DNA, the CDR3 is TGCAGTGCTAGTACATCCCAGGCGGGAGGGTACGAGCAGTACTTC.

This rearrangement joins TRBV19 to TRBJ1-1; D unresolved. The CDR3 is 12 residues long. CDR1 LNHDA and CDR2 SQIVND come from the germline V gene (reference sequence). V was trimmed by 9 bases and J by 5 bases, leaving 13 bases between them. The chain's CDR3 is CASQLGGTEAFF. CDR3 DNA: TGTGCCAGCCAGCTGGGCGGGACTGAAGCTTTCTTT.

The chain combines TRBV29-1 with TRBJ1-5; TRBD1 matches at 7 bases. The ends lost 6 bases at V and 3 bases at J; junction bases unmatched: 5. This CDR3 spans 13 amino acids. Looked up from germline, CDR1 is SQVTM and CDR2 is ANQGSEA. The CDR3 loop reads CSVGQLFNQPQHF. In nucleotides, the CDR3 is TGCAGCGTGGGACAGCTATTCAATCAGCCCCAGCATTTT.

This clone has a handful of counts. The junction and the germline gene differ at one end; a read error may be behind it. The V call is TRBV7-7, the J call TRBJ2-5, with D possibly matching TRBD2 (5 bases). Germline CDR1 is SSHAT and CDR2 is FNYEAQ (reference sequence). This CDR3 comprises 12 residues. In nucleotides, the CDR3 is TGTGCTAGCAGCTTCGTTAAGGGAGAAGAACACTTC. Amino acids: CASSFVKGEEHF.

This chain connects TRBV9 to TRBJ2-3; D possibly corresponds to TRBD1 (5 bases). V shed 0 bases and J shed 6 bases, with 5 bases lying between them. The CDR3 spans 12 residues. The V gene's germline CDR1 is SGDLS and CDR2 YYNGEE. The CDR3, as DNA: TGTGCCAGCAGCGTAGAGGGGGATACGCAGTATTTT. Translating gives CASSVEGDTQYF.

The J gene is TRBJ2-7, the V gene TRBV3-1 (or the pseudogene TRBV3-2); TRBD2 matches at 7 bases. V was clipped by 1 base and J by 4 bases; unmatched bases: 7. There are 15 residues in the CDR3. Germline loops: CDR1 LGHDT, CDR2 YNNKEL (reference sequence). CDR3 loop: CASSQGPAGNYEQYF. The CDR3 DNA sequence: TGTGCCAGCAGCCAAGGGCCAGCGGGGAATTACGAGCAGTACTTC.

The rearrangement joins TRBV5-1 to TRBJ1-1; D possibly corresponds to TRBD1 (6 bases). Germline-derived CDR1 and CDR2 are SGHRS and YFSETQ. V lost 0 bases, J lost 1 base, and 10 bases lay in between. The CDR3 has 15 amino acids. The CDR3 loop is CASSLVWDKNTEAFF. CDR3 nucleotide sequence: TGCGCCAGCAGCTTGGTATGGGACAAGAACACTGAAGCTTTCTTT.

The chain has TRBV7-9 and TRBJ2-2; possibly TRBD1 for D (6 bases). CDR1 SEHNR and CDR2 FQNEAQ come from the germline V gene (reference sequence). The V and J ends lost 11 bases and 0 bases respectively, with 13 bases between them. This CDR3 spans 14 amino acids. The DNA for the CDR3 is TGTGCCGGCGTGGGGGCCTCGAACACCGGGGAGCTGTTTTTT. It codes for CAGVGASNTGELFF.

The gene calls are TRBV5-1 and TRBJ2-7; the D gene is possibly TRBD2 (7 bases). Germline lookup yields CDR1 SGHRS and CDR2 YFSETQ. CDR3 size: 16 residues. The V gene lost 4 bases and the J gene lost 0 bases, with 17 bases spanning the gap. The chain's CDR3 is CASSPTGGRPSYEQYF. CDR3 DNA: TGCGCCAGCAGCCCCACCGGGGGGCGTCCCTCCTACGAGCAGTACTTC.